This TCR beta chain was sequenced in a study of cytomegalovirus exposure and HLA in healthy donors listed by TCRdb under 2017. With regard to the full study: According to an earlier analysis of 550 to 750 of the donors, 200 million or so T cells yielded roughly 100 million unique TCR beta sequences and roughly 280 Gb of sequence data. An early release covering 500 to 750 HLA-typed donors comprised about 300 gigabases of sequencing data and approximately 85 million unique TCR sequences. Of the roughly 420 genotyped donors, 75% to 85% were placed in the genetic ancestry cluster associated with self-reported Caucasian donors. The study was designed to test whether signatures of past pathogen exposure could be identified by cataloging public T cell receptors. Using immunosequencing, the study profiled T cell repertoires from some 670 subjects and related those repertoires to cytomegalovirus serostatus. Besides the first cohort of around 700 subjects, a separate validation cohort made up of over 100 different subjects was used. To predict cytomegalovirus infection status, the study combined high-throughput TCR immunosequencing, statistical association of individual TCRs with disease status, and machine learning. In a later analysis, previously published TCR beta repertoires from some 640 donors were re-analyzed and high-resolution HLA genotyping was added so that TCR occurrence patterns could be studied. Rather than using new phenotypic data, the later analysis identified candidate immune exposures from TCR beta sequences and from how often those sequences occurred across donors. To decide whether each TCR beta V gene segment behaved as functional or pseudogenic, an earlier analysis of some 600 of the donors relied on high-throughput TCR beta sequencing. Donor age, sex, ethnicity and CMV serostatus were compiled alongside the repertoire data. In a later genetic analysis, genome-wide SNP genotypes for about 55% of the roughly 700 donors were used, and that subset was treated as a discovery cohort. All discovery cohort repertoires had been generated on a single sequencing platform. Class I and class II HLA loci were covered by the typing at four-digit resolution. Typing coverage varied by locus: about 620-630 donors for A, B, C, DRB1 and DQB1; around 560 for DQA1; approximately 570 for DPA1; roughly 450 for DPB1. Four to six DR-DQ haplotypes were handled as single units for association and clustering because linkage in the cohort was strong. Across some 400 genotyped donors of the cohort, an average of about 220,000 unique TCR beta nucleotide sequences per donor were sequenced, and approximately 17% of those sequences were non-productive. The full study reports these points: The presence/absence analyses assumed that sequencing depth was roughly uniform across donors, and that assumption may not be true. According to the authors, the approach could potentially be generalized to other disease states and immunological phenotypes. A total of about 150 TCR beta chains were listed by the study as associated with cytomegalovirus. Because some donors lacked HLA typing at each locus, the association tests relied only on the typed subset. When HLA alleles, especially DR and DQ, strongly co-occurred, attributing TCR associations to individual alleles was difficult. Correlated functional status among segregating V segments might reflect linkage disequilibrium, but an unknown experimental factor could not be ruled out. According to a later analysis, TCR association rates differed among HLA loci, with DRB1 alleles showing the most associated TCRs and HLA-C alleles showing the fewest. Across donors, most TCR sequences were observed very rarely, whereas some public TCRs were present in many individuals. A cluster of highly shared sequence variants was judged likely to represent a technical artifact of the sequencing pipeline. According to a later analysis, most CMV-associated TCR beta chains appeared to be HLA-restricted, and the HLA associations seemed to be driven largely by CMV exposure. A later genetic analysis reported fewer N-insertions in productive TCRs among donors in an Asian-associated ancestry cluster than the approximately 700-donor mean. In an earlier analysis of about 600 of the donors, most TCR beta V segments appeared in productive rearrangements about 87% or about 30% of the time, broadly matching IMGT annotations. This cohort had only TCR beta chains sequenced, and the lack of alpha or paired-chain data limited which features could be detected. The classifier was reported to diagnose cytomegalovirus status with high specificity and sensitivity in both the original and validation cohorts. Some IMGT-functional V segments, including TRBV6-2 and TRBV6-3, could not be distinguished by the 87-base-pair reads and were therefore excluded. A further reported finding was that TCR beta sequences accurately predicted the HLA-A and HLA-B alleles for most subjects in the first cohort. In vitro tests confirmed that a few of the cytomegalovirus-associated TCR beta chains recognize cytomegalovirus antigens. At a false discovery rate of 0.05, a later analysis linked around 17,000 TCR beta sequences to specific HLA alleles. A later analysis reported that several top co-occurrence clusters appeared linked to parvovirus B19, influenza, CMV and Epstein-Barr virus. A later genetic analysis associated a missense DCLRE1C variant with V-gene and J-gene trimming of TCR beta chains, and an independent cohort replicated the association. Because counts were too low, seventeen rarely observed V segments, including chromosome 9 orphons, were excluded from the earlier analysis of some 540 of the donors. The only immune exposure information available for the cohort was CMV serostatus. Compared with equally common non-associated chains, HLA-associated TCR beta chains in a later analysis were more clonally expanded and had lower generation probabilities.

CDR1 and CDR2, per the germline V gene, are SGHTA and FQGNSA. From its cysteine to its phenylalanine, the CDR3 spans 13 amino acids. Only CDR3 DNA is held: 39 bases, read in frame from base 1. The germline ends are 12 bases apart after V is trimmed by 5 bases and J by 5 bases. With regard to this clone: No cognate antigen has been identified for it. Per-base quality was not reported, and no clone a single base away is much larger than it.

The cohort comprised fewer than 750 healthy bone marrow donors. At the time of sampling, every cohort member was nominally healthy, though immune exposures that went unrecorded were likely present. The donor tested CMV seronegative and was one of the 352 seronegative cohort members. Each donor provided a peripheral blood sample, and peripheral blood mononuclear cells were used for TCR beta sequencing. Genomic DNA was extracted from the blood cell samples with the Qiagen DNeasy Blood Extraction Kit. The library was prepared using the immunoSEQ multiplex PCR assay. A mixture of 60 forward primers for TCR Vbeta segments and 13 reverse primers for TCR Jbeta segments was used in the multiplex PCR. Amplification of the CDR3 region of rearranged TCR beta genes was performed with a multiplex PCR assay on genomic DNA. The amplified TCR beta libraries were sequenced on the Illumina HiSeq System as 87-base-pair reads. On the authors' methods: A later analysis tallied 75 million to 95 million unique TCR beta chains across the 610 or so repertoires, and about 10 million of those chains were shared by two or more donors. Raw reads were error-corrected and collapsed into unique sequences by a nearest-neighbor algorithm in which closely related sequences were merged to remove PCR and sequencing errors. Alignment of CDR3 sequences to IMGT reference sequences was used to assign V, D and J gene segments. Each retained sequence needed at least a six-nucleotide match to both a V gene segment and a J gene segment. Rearrangements were classified as productive when the CDR3 lacked stop codons and remained in frame with V and J, and all other rearrangements were classified as non-productive. Following IMGT convention, CDR3 was defined as the stretch from the second conserved V-encoded cysteine up to the conserved J-encoded phenylalanine. The earlier analysis of 587 of the donors excluded sequences that lacked an unambiguous match to a single V gene segment. An earlier analysis of some 610 of the donors called V segments functional above 56.7% productive rearrangements and segregating when the between-donor standard deviation exceeded 5%. A statistical classification framework was built for diagnosing cytomegalovirus status from the catalog of TCR beta chain sequences. In a later analysis, V and J genes were assigned by comparing TCR nucleotide sequences against IMGT/GENE-DB human TR gene sequences. Using the TCRdist pipeline, a later analysis assigned CDR3 sequences along with most-parsimonious VDJ recombination scenarios. In a later analysis, every TCR beta chain was defined by the combination of its CDR3 amino acid sequence and its V-gene family, and reads without a unique V-gene family were dropped. In a later analysis, approximately 640 highly shared, low-generation-probability nucleotide sequences were removed to address suspected cross-contamination and a sequencing artifact. In a later analysis, a clonal expansion index for each public chain was calculated from normalized within-repertoire ranks of inferred template counts. A later analysis computed generation probabilities with a VDJ recombination model fitted to out-of-frame rearrangements, and checked the results against IGoR. A later analysis scored TCR-TCR, TCR-HLA and TCR-CMV co-occurrence with hypergeometric tests, applying a repertoire-size bias correction to TCR pairs. To estimate false discovery rates, a later analysis permuted the HLA or CMV assignments 20 times. In a later analysis, co-occurring TCRs were grouped using DBSCAN, and TCRdist sequence similarity was added for clustering within HLA-allele-positive subsets. Co-occurrence clustering excluded repertoires with fewer than 30,000 or more than 120,000 public chains, plus five with anomalous nucleotide sharing. Here the immuneACCESS table is served through TCRdb, limited to in-frame sequences with V and J called. Missing clones are a known gap in these copies; in checked studies unresolved V genes cover under half, and the rest lacks a known reason. Clone size and V and J calls were adopted from that table, with D and trimming inferred from the DNA. This sample is represented by 50,000 to 70,000 clones; around 82% of them were singletons. Nearly 6% of the sample lies in the top ten.

The chain is encoded by TRBV7-2 joined to TRBJ2-5; TRBD2 is a weak D gene call, 6 bases matching. The sequence derives from a male donor in good health and CMV-seronegative. The sample taken for sequencing was PBMCs. The CDR3 protein sequence reads: CASSRPGGETQYF. The DNA sequence is given as TGTGCCAGCAGCCGACCTGGGGGGGAGACCCAGTACTTC.